The 24 T cell receptor beta chains below were found in one sample sequenced in a study of stem cell transplantation in POMP-related autoinflammatory disease (dated by TCRdb to about 2021). Library preparation employed the immunoSEQ multiplex PCR assay. In its TCRdb copy, this immuneACCESS table keeps in-frame sequences only and misses some clones. Where compared with another copy, unresolved V genes explain less than half of these, and the others have no known cause. The sample contains more than 2,000 clones, over 75% of them found a single time. The top ten clones comprise 2% to 2.5% of the sample. The sample's time point label, in plain terms: after hematopoietic stem cell transplant. The sequenced sample was Tregs from PBMCs, obtained after stem cell transplantation. The source is a human patient with POMP-related autoinflammation and immune dysregulation (PRAID). Some T cells may be donor cells from the graft after a transplant.

The chain is built from TRBV7-3 and TRBJ1-1; D is unresolved. Germline V CDR1 and CDR2: SGHTA, FQGTGA. V was trimmed by 4 bases and J by 6 bases, leaving 12 bases between them. This CDR3 comprises 13 residues. CDR3 nucleotide sequence: TGTGCCAGCAGCTCCTTTTCAGACGCTGAAGCTTTCTTT. Its translation: CASSSFSDAEAFF. Looking up the rest from reference TRBV7-3 and TRBJ1-1 gives the full variable domain: GAGVSQTPSNKVTEKGKYVELRCDPISGHTALYWYRQSLGQGPEFLIYFQGTGAADDSGLPNDRFFAVRPEGSVSTLKIQRTERGDSAVYLCASSSFSDAEAFFGQGTRLTVV.

J is TRBJ1-1 and V is TRBV4-2, with 7 bases matching TRBD1. Germline values: CDR1 LGHNA, CDR2 YNFKEQ. The CDR3 runs 15 residues. Trimming at V came to 2 bases and at J to 1 base, leaving 4 bases not matched to a gene. The CDR3 DNA sequence: TGTGCCAGCAGCCAACCACAGGGGAGGAACACTGAAGCTTTCTTT. Translated, it gives CASSQPQGRNTEAFF.

The chain links TRBV2 to TRBJ2-5; 7 bases fit TRBD2. Germline-derived CDR1 and CDR2 are SNHLY and FYNNEI. The CDR3 sequence is 15 residues long. Trimming at V came to 0 bases and at J to 5 bases, leaving 6 bases not matched to a gene. The CDR3 nucleotides are TGTGCCAGCAGTGAAGCTTCGACCGGGAGGGAGACCCAGTACTTC. Its translation is CASSEASTGRETQYF.

Here the CDR3 DNA reads TGTGCCAGCAGTTTCTCAGACGGCATGAACACTGAAGCTTTCTTT. Translation gives CASSFSDGMNTEAFF. The rearrangement joins TRBV27 to TRBJ1-1; D is unresolved. This CDR3 region has 15 residues. Germline assignment: CDR1 MNHEY and CDR2 SMNVEV (reference sequence). V was cut by 3 bases and J by 0 bases, with 11 bases left in between.

V and J are TRBV7-2 and TRBJ2-7; unclear D gene. CDR1 is SGHTA, CDR2 FQGNSA, per germline. V lost 1 base, J lost 5 bases, and 15 bases lay in between. The CDR3 runs 15 residues. In DNA, the CDR3 is TGTGCCAGCAGCTTAGAAGGAAGGGCGCGCGACGAGCAGTACTTC. Protein: CASSLEGRARDEQYF.

The chain links TRBV5-4 to TRBJ2-4; 10 bases are a match to TRBD2. V was pared by 0 bases and J by 2 bases, with 8 bases of the junction left unmatched. The germline gives CDR1 SGHNT, CDR2 YYREEE (reference sequence). This CDR3 region has 18 residues. The chain's CDR3 is CASSLVASGSGSKNIQYF. CDR3 sequence (DNA): TGTGCCAGCAGCTTGGTGGCTAGCGGGAGTGGTTCCAAAAACATTCAGTACTTC. Variable domain in full (rest from reference TRBV5-4 and TRBJ2-4): ETGVTQSPTHLIKTRGQQVTLRCSSQSGHNTVSWYQQALGQGPQFIFQYYREEENGRGNFPPRFSGLQFPNYSSELNVNALELDDSALYLCASSLVASGSGSKNIQYFGAGTRLSVL.

The chain joins TRBV3-1 (or the pseudogene TRBV3-2) to TRBJ2-2; D is ambiguous. V was pared by 3 bases and J by 7 bases, with 9 bases between. This CDR3 spans 13 amino acids. Germline assignment: CDR1 LGHDT and CDR2 YNNKEL (reference sequence). The chain's CDR3 is CASSQVPGGELFF. The CDR3 DNA sequence: TGTGCCAGCAGCCAGGTACCAGGCGGGGAGCTGTTTTTT.

Regarding this clone: The junction does not match germline at one end; this may be a read error. This chain uses TRBV5-1 with TRBJ1-2; D is unclear. The germline CDR1 and CDR2 sequences are SGHRS and YFSETQ. CDR3 length equals 16 residues. CDR3 in DNA: TGCGCCAGCAGCTTTTCAGGCAAGCAGGATGGAGGGTTATTTTCCTTC. Its translation: CASSFSGKQDGGLFSF.

The V and J genes are TRBV5-6 and TRBJ1-4, with D possibly TRBD1 on 5 matching bases. The germline V gene has CDR1 SGHDT and CDR2 YYEEEE. V was shortened by 2 bases and J by 4 bases, with 12 bases between the two germline ends. The CDR3 contains 15 residues. CDR3: CASSFRQGGNEKLFF. The CDR3 nucleotides read TGTGCCAGCAGCTTCCGGCAGGGAGGTAATGAAAAACTGTTTTTT.

The gene calls are TRBV5-4 and TRBJ2-1; D remains unclear. The CDR3 is 16 amino acids. Trimming took off 4 bases at V and 0 bases at J, with 14 bases between the two ends. Germline V gene sequence: CDR1 SGHNT, CDR2 YYREEE (reference sequence). The DNA for the CDR3 is TGTGCCAGCAGCGGTTCGACCGCGATCTCCTACAATGAGCAGTTCTTC. This encodes CASSGSTAISYNEQFF.

The chain couples TRBV24-1 to TRBJ1-1; 8 bases map to TRBD1. Per the germline V gene, CDR1 is KGHDR and CDR2 is SFDVKD. CDR3 size: 14 residues. The ends lost 5 bases at V and 5 bases at J; junction bases unmatched: 6. CDR3 region: CATSATGGWTEAFF. The CDR3 coding sequence is TGTGCCACCAGTGCTACAGGGGGATGGACTGAAGCTTTCTTT.

J is TRBJ2-7 and V is TRBV7-2; D not certain. CDR1 and CDR2 from the germline V gene are SGHTA and FQGNSA. This CDR3 comprises 17 residues. V gave up 1 base and J gave up 2 bases, with 18 bases separating them. DNA of the CDR3: TGTGCCAGCAGCTTAGGCCCCCTGGGCGTAGGCGCCTACGAGCAGTACTTC. Its translation: CASSLGPLGVGAYEQYF.

The gene calls are TRBV11-3 and TRBJ2-1; 11 bases agree with TRBD2. The V gene's germline CDR1 is SGHNT and CDR2 YENEEA. The CDR3 is 14 residues long. With V trimmed by 5 bases and J by 14 bases, 11 bases remained unmatched. The CDR3, as DNA: TGTGCCAGCAGCCCTCGGACTAGCGGGTTTTGGGAGTTCTTC. It is translated as CASSPRTSGFWEFF.

This clone was recorded a few times. The rearrangement uses TRBV2 and TRBJ1-1; D call uncertain. Germline CDR1 SNHLY, CDR2 FYNNEI. The CDR3 covers 13 residues. Trimming left V 6 bases short and J 4 bases short, with 12 bases between. The CDR3 here is CASSENYGTEAFF. Written as DNA, the CDR3 is TGTGCCAGCAGCGAAAATTATGGCACTGAAGCTTTCTTT.

This clone came up a few times. CDR3 DNA sequence: TGTGCCATCTCTTATGAATCTAGCACAGATACGCAGTATTTT. It yields the protein CAISYESSTDTQYF. This sequence joins TRBV10-3 and TRBJ2-3; D is ambiguous. Germline V gene lookup returns CDR1 ENHRY and CDR2 SYGVKD. The CDR3 consists of 14 residues. V gave up 8 bases and J gave up 0 bases, with 12 bases separating them.

The chain uses TRBV6-6 and TRBJ1-5, with a tentative D call TRBD1 (5 bases). The germline V and J ends were trimmed by 4 bases and 2 bases, with 12 bases remaining between them. The CDR3 spans 15 residues. Germline lookup yields CDR1 MNHNY and CDR2 SVGAGI (reference sequence). The CDR3 DNA reads TGTGCCAGCAGTTTGGGGGGAGTGGGCAATCAGCCCCAGCATTTT. Protein: CASSLGGVGNQPQHF.

This chain joins TRBV6-6 and TRBJ2-1; D might be TRBD1 (5 bases). V was pared by 9 bases and J by 0 bases, with 15 bases between. The CDR3 is 15 residues long. CDR1 and CDR2 (germline): MNHNY, SVGAGI (reference sequence). The CDR3 DNA follows: TGTGCCAGTAGCCCGCCACAGGACTCCTACAATGAGCAGTTCTTC. It translates to CASSPPQDSYNEQFF.

The chain couples TRBV18 to TRBJ1-1; 9 bases fit TRBD1. V was pared by 5 bases and J by 4 bases, with 8 bases of the junction left unmatched. The length of the CDR3 is 15 residues. Germline-derived CDR1 and CDR2 are KGHSH and LQKENI. CDR3 loop: CASSMLTGGPTEAFF. As DNA, the CDR3 is TGTGCCAGCTCAATGCTGACAGGGGGACCCACTGAAGCTTTCTTT.

The chain recombines TRBV3-1 (or the pseudogene TRBV3-2) with TRBJ2-1; no firm D call. The CDR3 contains 13 residues. V dropped 4 bases and J dropped 12 bases, with 16 bases sitting between them. The germline V gene has CDR1 LGHDT and CDR2 YNNKEL (reference sequence). This chain's CDR3 is CASSPQRFLGQFF. The CDR3 DNA sequence: TGTGCCAGCAGCCCTCAAAGGTTTTTGGGGCAGTTCTTC.

Only one count was recorded for this clone. The chain carries TRBV5-1 and TRBJ2-2; D might be TRBD1 or TRBD2, each matching 5 bases. From germline, CDR1 is SGHRS and CDR2 YFSETQ. CDR3 length equals 16 residues. The V gene lost 4 bases and the J gene lost 5 bases, with 18 bases spanning the gap. The CDR3 DNA reads TGCGCCAGCAGCCCCCGGCTAGCCGGGGCGACCGGGGAGCTGTTTTTT. As protein: CASSPRLAGATGELFF.

The chain carries TRBV6-5 and TRBJ2-2, with TRBD2 as a possible D gene (7 bases). V was pared by 5 bases and J by 5 bases, with 12 bases between. CDR1 is MNHEY, CDR2 SVGAGI, per germline. The CDR3 sequence is 14 residues long. CDR3 sequence (DNA): TGTGCCAGCAGTAAACAGGGAGGGACCGGGGAGCTGTTTTTT. It yields the protein CASSKQGGTGELFF.

The rearrangement links TRBV2 to TRBJ1-2; a weak D match, TRBD1 (6 bases). Trimming left V 6 bases short and J 5 bases short, with 13 bases between. The CDR3 consists of 13 residues. Germline V gene lookup returns CDR1 SNHLY and CDR2 FYNNEI. The CDR3 nucleotides are TGTGCCAGCAGGGGGGCCGGGGGGTATGGCTACACCTTC. This translates into CASRGAGGYGYTF. The full variable domain, completed using reference TRBV2 and TRBJ1-2, is EPEVTQTPSHQVTQMGQEVILRCVPISNHLYFYWYRQILGQKVEFLVSFYNNEISEKSEIFDDQFSVERPDGSNFTLKIRSTKLEDSAMYFCASRGAGGYGYTFGSGTRLTVV.

V gene TRBV4-1 combines with J gene TRBJ2-4, with 7 bases fitting TRBD1. CDR3 length equals 15 residues. Germline loops: CDR1 MGHRA, CDR2 YSYEKL. Germline trimming cut 1 base from V and 7 bases from J; bases unmatched to any gene: 7. The CDR3 DNA reads as TGCGCCAGCAGCCAAGCTTTTCAGGGGGTGAACATTCAGTACTTC. Translation gives CASSQAFQGVNIQYF.

The CDR3, as DNA: TGTGCCAGCAGCCCGGGACAGGGCGTCACCGGGGAGCTGTTTTTT. Translation gives CASSPGQGVTGELFF. The chain has TRBV9 and TRBJ2-2; 9 nucleotides align to TRBD1. Germline V lookup: CDR1 SGDLS, CDR2 YYNGEE. The V segment lost 4 bases and the J segment 4 bases; nucleotides outside the gene matches: 5. The CDR3 extends over 15 amino acids.